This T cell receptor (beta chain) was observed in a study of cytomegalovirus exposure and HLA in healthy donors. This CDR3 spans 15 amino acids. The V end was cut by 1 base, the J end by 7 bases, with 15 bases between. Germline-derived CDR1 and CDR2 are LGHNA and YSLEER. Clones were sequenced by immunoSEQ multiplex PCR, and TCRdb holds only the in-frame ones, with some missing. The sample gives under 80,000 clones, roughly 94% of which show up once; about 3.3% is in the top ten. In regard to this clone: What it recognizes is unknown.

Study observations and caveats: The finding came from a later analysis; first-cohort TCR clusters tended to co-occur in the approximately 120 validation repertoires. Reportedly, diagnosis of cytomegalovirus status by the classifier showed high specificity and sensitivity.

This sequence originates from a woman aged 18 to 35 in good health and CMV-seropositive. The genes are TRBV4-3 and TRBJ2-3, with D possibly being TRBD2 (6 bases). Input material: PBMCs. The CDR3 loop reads CASSQVGGRQYTQYF. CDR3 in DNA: TGCGCCAGCAGCCAAGTGGGGGGTCGTCAGTATACGCAGTATTTT.